This T cell receptor beta chain comes out of a study of T cells in Graves' hyperthyroidism and ophthalmopathy. Amplification of TCR beta CDR3 regions used RNA as the template. A set of HTBI primers served as the primers for a first-round RT-PCR of the TCR CDR3. TCRdb fed the multiplex PCR reads into MiXCR, producing one record per CDR3 protein. The sample holds 200,000 to 250,000 distinct CDR3 sequences, less than 20% seen once. This clonotype appeared many times. Germline-derived CDR1 and CDR2 are KGHSH and LQKENI. The CDR3 runs 14 residues. V lost 2 bases and J 1 base, leaving 8 bases between the germline ends.

This clonotype originated in a woman aged 50 to 60 with Graves' hyperthyroidism. Material: blood. J is TRBJ1-1 and V is TRBV18; D is uncertain. The CDR3 DNA follows: TGTGCCAGCTCACCAAGGAAGTCGAACACTGAAGCTTTCTTT. It specifies CASSPRKSNTEAFF. Filled out from reference TRBV18 and TRBJ1-1, the complete variable domain reads NAGVMQNPRHLVRRRGQEARLRCSPMKGHSHVYWYRQLPEEGLKFMVYLQKENIIDESGMPKERFSAEFPKEGPSILRIQQVVRGDSAAYFCASSPRKSNTEAFFGQGTRLTVV.